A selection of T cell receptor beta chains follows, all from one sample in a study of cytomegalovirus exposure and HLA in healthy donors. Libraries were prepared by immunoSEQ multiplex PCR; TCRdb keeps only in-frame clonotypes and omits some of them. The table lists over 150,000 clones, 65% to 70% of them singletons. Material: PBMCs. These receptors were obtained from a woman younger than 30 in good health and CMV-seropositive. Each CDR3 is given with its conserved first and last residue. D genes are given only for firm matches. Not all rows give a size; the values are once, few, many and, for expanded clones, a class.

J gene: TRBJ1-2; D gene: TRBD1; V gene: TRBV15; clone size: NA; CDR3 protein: CATSRDRQGYGYTF; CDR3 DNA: TGTGCCACCAGCAGAGATCGACAGGGTTATGGCTACACCTTC
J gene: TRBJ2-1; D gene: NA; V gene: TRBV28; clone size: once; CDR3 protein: CASTQPSFGGNEQFF; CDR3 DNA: TGTGCCAGCACCCAACCTTCGTTCGGGGGAAATGAGCAGTTCTTC
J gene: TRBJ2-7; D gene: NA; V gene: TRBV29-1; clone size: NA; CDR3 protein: CSVSHGAYEQYF; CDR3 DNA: TGCAGCGTTTCACACGGAGCCTACGAGCAGTACTTC
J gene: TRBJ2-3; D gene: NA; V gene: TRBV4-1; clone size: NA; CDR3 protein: CASSQGGGGGPKDTQYF; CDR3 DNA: TGCGCCAGCAGCCAAGGAGGTGGCGGGGGCCCTAAAGATACGCAGTATTTT
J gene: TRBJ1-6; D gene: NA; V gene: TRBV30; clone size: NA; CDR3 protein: CAWKSGSYYSDSPLHF; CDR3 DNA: TGTGCCTGGAAGTCGGGGTCCTACTATAGCGATTCACCCCTCCACTTT
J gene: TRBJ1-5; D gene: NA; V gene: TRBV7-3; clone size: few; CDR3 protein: CASSLTRDQPQHF; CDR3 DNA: TGTGCCAGCAGCTTAACGCGGGATCAGCCCCAGCATTTT
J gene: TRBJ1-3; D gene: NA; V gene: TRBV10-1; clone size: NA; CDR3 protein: CASSDLGNKLNERSGNTIYF; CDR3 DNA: TGCGCCAGCAGTGATTTGGGCAACAAACTTAACGAACGCTCTGGAAACACCATATATTTT
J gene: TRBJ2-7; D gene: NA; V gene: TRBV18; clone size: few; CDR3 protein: CASSPGREAYEQYF; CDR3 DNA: TGTGCCAGCTCCCCCGGCAGGGAGGCCTACGAGCAGTACTTC
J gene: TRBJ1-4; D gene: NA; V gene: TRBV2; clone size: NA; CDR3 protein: CASNKQGSNEKLFF; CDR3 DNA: TGTGCCAGCAATAAACAGGGATCTAATGAAAAACTGTTTTTT
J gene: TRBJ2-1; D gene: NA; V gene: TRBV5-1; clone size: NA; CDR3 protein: CASSLDYLSSYNEQFF; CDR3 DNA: TGCGCCAGCAGCTTGGATTATCTAAGCTCCTACAATGAGCAGTTCTTC
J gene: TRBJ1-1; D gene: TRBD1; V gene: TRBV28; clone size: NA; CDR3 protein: CASSFRGLDTEAFF; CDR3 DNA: TGTGCCAGCAGTTTCAGGGGGCTGGACACTGAAGCTTTCTTT
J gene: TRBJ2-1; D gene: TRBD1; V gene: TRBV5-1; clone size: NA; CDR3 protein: CASSSGQGSYNEQFF; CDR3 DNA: TGCGCCAGCAGCTCCGGACAGGGCTCCTACAATGAGCAGTTCTTC
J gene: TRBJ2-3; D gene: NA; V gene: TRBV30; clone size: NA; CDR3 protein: CAWSVTSDTQYF; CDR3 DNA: TGTGCCTGGAGTGTAACTTCAGATACGCAGTATTTT